A selection of T cell receptor beta chains follows, all from one sample in a study of PD-L1 blockade in urothelial cancer. Sequencing used immunoSEQ multiplex PCR; TCRdb keeps in-frame clones, though not all of them. This sample has some 110,000 clones; under 95% occur once, and the top ten carry approximately 3.5%. The specimen comprised PBMCs, sampled around atezolizumab (anti-PD-L1) treatment. Receptor source: a man aged 55 to 70 with urothelial cancer. CDR3s include the opening cysteine and the closing phenylalanine or tryptophan. Each record gives: V gene, clone size, D gene, J gene, CDR3 protein, CDR3 DNA. D genes are given only for firm matches. Size values are once, few and many counts, or a class for expanded clones, and some rows have none.

>TRBV21-1|.|.|TRBJ2-7
CAIGTTPSYEQYF
TGTGCCATCGGGACTACCCCCTCCTACGAGCAGTACTTC
>TRBV4-3|.|.|TRBJ1-1
CASSQDRNTEAFF
TGCGCCAGCAGCCAAGACAGGAACACTGAAGCTTTCTTT
>TRBV14|.|.|TRBJ2-4
CASSPAPRAGKNIQYF
TGTGCCAGCAGCCCGGCCCCCAGGGCTGGCAAAAACATTCAGTACTTC
>TRBV28|.|.|TRBJ1-5
CASSFGQSKPQHF
TGTGCCAGCAGTTTTGGACAGTCCAAGCCCCAGCATTTT
>TRBV19|.|.|TRBJ2-2
CASSIRGGELFF
TGTGCCAGTAGCATCCGGGGGGGGGAGCTGTTTTTT
>TRBV19|few|.|TRBJ2-2
CASSIEEGASTGELFF
TGTGCCAGTAGTATAGAGGAGGGGGCAAGCACCGGGGAGCTGTTTTTT
>TRBV5-1|.|TRBD1|TRBJ1-5
CASSEGTGNSNQPQHF
TGCGCCAGCAGCGAGGGGACAGGAAATAGCAATCAGCCCCAGCATTTT
>TRBV10-2|few|TRBD2|TRBJ2-7
CASSELERDSYEQYF
TGCGCCAGCAGTGAGTTGGAGCGGGACTCCTACGAGCAGTACTTC
>TRBV2|.|TRBD1|TRBJ2-7
CASSERGQKVTYEQYF
TGTGCCAGCAGTGAACGGGGACAGAAAGTAACCTACGAGCAGTACTTC
>TRBV5-1|.|TRBD2|TRBJ2-5
CASSFGLVQETQYF
TGCGCCAGCAGCTTCGGACTAGTCCAAGAGACCCAGTACTTC
>TRBV9|.|TRBD1|TRBJ2-1
CASTGDRGKQFF
TGTGCCAGCACCGGGGACAGGGGCAAGCAGTTCTTC
>TRBV7-8|.|TRBD1|TRBJ2-7
CASSLSSRGKHEQYF
TGTGCCAGCAGCTTATCGAGCAGGGGGAAACACGAGCAGTACTTC
>TRBV28|.|.|TRBJ2-7
CASSLRTTGNHYEQYF
TGTGCCAGCAGTTTACGAACCACCGGGAATCACTACGAGCAGTACTTC
>TRBV29-1|once|.|TRBJ1-4
CSVASGTNEKLFF
TGCAGCGTTGCTTCAGGAACTAATGAAAAACTGTTTTTT
>TRBV6-5|.|.|TRBJ2-3
CASSYSPHLRDTQYF
TGTGCCAGCAGTTATTCCCCTCACTTACGAGATACGCAGTATTTT
>TRBV5-1|.|TRBD2|TRBJ2-1
CASSPASGSYNEQFF
TGCGCCAGCAGCCCAGCTAGCGGTTCCTACAATGAGCAGTTCTTC
>TRBV4-2|.|TRBD2|TRBJ2-5
CASSQLGLAGEETQYF
TGTGCCAGCAGCCAATTGGGACTAGCGGGAGAGGAGACCCAGTACTTC
>TRBV19|.|TRBD1|TRBJ2-3
CASSIQGAGDTQYF
TGTGCCAGTAGTATCCAGGGGGCGGGAGATACGCAGTATTTT
>TRBV18|.|.|TRBJ2-1
CASSPSLTQEQFF
TGTGCCAGCTCACCGTCTCTTACCCAGGAGCAGTTCTTC
>TRBV6-5|.|.|TRBJ1-1
CASSRPPGGAFF
TGTGCCAGCAGCCGGCCCCCCGGGGGAGCTTTCTTT
>TRBV5-6|.|TRBD2|TRBJ2-1
CASSLVRGRGEQFF
TGTGCCAGCAGCTTGGTTCGCGGGAGAGGTGAGCAGTTCTTC
>TRBV5-1|.|.|TRBJ2-2
CASSRESGVSTGELFF
TGCGCCAGCAGCAGGGAGTCAGGGGTTTCTACCGGGGAGCTGTTTTTT
>TRBV10-3|.|TRBD1|TRBJ2-5
CAISPGVGDRGQETQYF
TGTGCCATCAGTCCCGGGGTGGGGGACAGGGGACAAGAGACCCAGTACTTC
>TRBV7-2|.|TRBD2|TRBJ2-5
CASSLGAGGRETQYF
TGTGCCAGCAGCTTAGGAGCGGGGGGGCGGGAGACCCAGTACTTC
>TRBV28|.|.|TRBJ1-5
CASSSNSNQPQHF
TGTGCCAGCAGTTCAAATAGCAATCAGCCCCAGCATTTT
>TRBV19|.|TRBD2|TRBJ2-1
CASSPQTSGGHLF
TGTGCCAGTAGCCCTCAAACTAGCGGGGGACACCTCTTC
>TRBV30|.|TRBD2|TRBJ2-5
CAWSVQLGGQETQYF
TGTGCCTGGAGTGTACAACTGGGGGGGCAAGAGACCCAGTACTTC
>TRBV11-3|.|.|TRBJ2-5
CASSPSDGETQYF
TGTGCCAGCAGCCCGAGCGACGGGGAGACCCAGTACTTC
>TRBV11-2|.|TRBD1|TRBJ2-1
CASSISGGRNEQFF
TGTGCCAGCAGCATATCAGGGGGTAGGAATGAGCAGTTCTTC
>TRBV11-3|.|.|TRBJ2-1
CASSLSGLRNEQFF
TGTGCCAGCAGCTTAAGCGGGTTAAGGAATGAGCAGTTCTTC
>TRBV7-2|.|TRBD2|TRBJ2-1
CASSLGLAGRSDEQFF
TGTGCCAGCAGCTTAGGTCTAGCGGGGAGAAGCGATGAGCAGTTCTTC
>TRBV19|.|.|TRBJ1-5
CASSLGHTDQPQHF
TGTGCCAGTAGCCTGGGACACACGGATCAGCCCCAGCATTTT
>TRBV28|.|TRBD2|TRBJ2-7
CASRPLAGTYEQYF
TGTGCCAGCAGACCCCTAGCGGGAACCTACGAGCAGTACTTC
>TRBV5-4|.|.|TRBJ2-5
CASSPDSAGETQYF
TGTGCCAGCAGCCCGGACTCAGCGGGAGAGACCCAGTACTTC
>TRBV6-6|.|TRBD1|TRBJ1-1
CASSYPGTGDTEAFF
TGTGCCAGCAGTTACCCCGGGACAGGGGACACTGAAGCTTTCTTT
>TRBV9|few|.|TRBJ1-4
CASSAQGATNEKLFF
TGTGCCAGCAGCGCACAGGGTGCAACTAATGAAAAACTGTTTTTT
>TRBV7-2|.|.|TRBJ1-1
CASSPFLENTEAFF
TGTGCCAGCAGCCCTTTCCTAGAGAACACTGAAGCTTTCTTT
>TRBV28|.|.|TRBJ2-7
CASSLQGTYYEQYF
TGTGCCAGCAGTTTGCAGGGTACTTATTACGAGCAGTACTTC
>TRBV6-1|once|.|TRBJ2-1
CASADRDQQFF
TGTGCCAGCGCAGACCGGGATCAGCAGTTCTTC
>TRBV27|.|.|TRBJ2-7
CASSLRGPYEQYF
TGTGCCAGCAGTTTAAGGGGTCCCTACGAGCAGTACTTC
>TRBV5-4|.|TRBD1|TRBJ2-3
CASSSSTGGATDTQYF
TGTGCCAGCAGCTCATCGACAGGGGGCGCAACAGATACGCAGTATTTT
>TRBV18|.|.|TRBJ2-3
CASSPTTDTQYF
TGTGCCAGCTCACCGACTACAGATACGCAGTATTTT
>TRBV7-9|.|TRBD2|TRBJ2-3
CATNRGFTAGDTDTQYF
TGTGCCACCAACCGGGGGTTCACGGCGGGAGACACAGATACGCAGTATTTT